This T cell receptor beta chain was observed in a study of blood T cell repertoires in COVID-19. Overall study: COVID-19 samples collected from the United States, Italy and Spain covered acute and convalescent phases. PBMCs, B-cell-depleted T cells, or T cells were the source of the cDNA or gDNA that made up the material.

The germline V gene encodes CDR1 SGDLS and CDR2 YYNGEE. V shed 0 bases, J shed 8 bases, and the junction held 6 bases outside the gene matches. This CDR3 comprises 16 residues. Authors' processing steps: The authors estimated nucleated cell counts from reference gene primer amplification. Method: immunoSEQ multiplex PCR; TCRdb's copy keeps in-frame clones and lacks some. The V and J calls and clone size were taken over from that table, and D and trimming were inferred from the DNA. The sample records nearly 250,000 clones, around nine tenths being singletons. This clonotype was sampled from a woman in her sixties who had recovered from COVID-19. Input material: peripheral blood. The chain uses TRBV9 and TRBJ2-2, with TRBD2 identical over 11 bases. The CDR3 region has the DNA TGTGCCAGCAGCGTAGCTGGGACTAGCGGAGAAGGGGAGCTGTTTTTT. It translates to CASSVAGTSGEGELFF.